Shown below are 5 T cell receptor beta chains from a single sample sequenced in a study of CD8+CD57+ T cells in acquired aplastic anemia (dated by TCRdb to 2016 to 2019). Sequencer: Illumina HiSeq 2000. Genomic DNA was used as template for profiling of TCR beta VDJ combinations and CDR3 sequences. TCRdb reworked the public reads: Q25 trimming with fastp, MiXCR clone assembly, productive beta chains retained. Rows matching on CDR3 protein sequence are summarized as one entry with the most common DNA and genes. The sample has some 130,000 distinct CDR3 sequences on record, over 45% of them singletons. The ten biggest clones cover about 2.5% of the sample. Sequencing was done on a sample of sorted CD4+, CD8+, or CD8+CD57+ T cells (not recorded which) from PBMCs. Receptors originate from a human donor in good health, serving as a control.

The V and J genes are TRBV29-1 and TRBJ1-4; 8 nucleotides match TRBD1. This CDR3 has 12 residues. The V gene's germline CDR1 is SQVTM and CDR2 ANQGSEA. With 6 bases clipped from V and 8 bases from J, the junction kept 5 bases outside the gene matches. DNA of the CDR3: TGCAGCGTAATCAGGGGGCGAGAAAAACTGTTTTTT. Protein sequence: CSVIRGREKLFF.

The rearrangement uses TRBV5-6 and TRBJ2-1; D not certain. V was pared by 0 bases and J by 9 bases, with 7 bases between. The germline gives CDR1 SGHDT, CDR2 YYEEEE. This CDR3 has 12 residues. As DNA, the CDR3 is TGTGCCAGCAGCTTGGCCGTGGCTGAGCAGTTCTTC. This gives the protein CASSLAVAEQFF.

The CDR3 nucleotides read TGTGCCAGTGGGGGACTAGCGGTAATCAGCAATGAGCAGTTCTTC. Protein sequence: CASGGLAVISNEQFF. The chain has TRBV2 and TRBJ2-1; the match to TRBD2 covers 11 bases. This CDR3 region has 15 residues. J lost 6 bases, V lost 9 bases, and 10 bases had no gene match. From germline, CDR1 is SNHLY and CDR2 FYNNEI.

The J gene is TRBJ1-5, the V gene TRBV19, with no clear D. The V gene lost 4 bases and the J gene lost 9 bases, with 10 bases spanning the gap. Germline CDR1 LNHDA, CDR2 SQIVND (reference sequence). The CDR3 runs to 12 residues. CDR3 nucleotide sequence: TGTGCCAGTAGTAATTCGGGAGGGCCCCAGCATTTT. Protein: CASSNSGGPQHF.

Ten or more counts support this clonotype. The chain recombines TRBV5-1 with TRBJ1-6, with a possible D match to TRBD1 (5 bases). Germline assignment: CDR1 SGHRS and CDR2 YFSETQ. V lost 0 bases, J lost 4 bases, and 8 bases lay in between. CDR3 length: 15 amino acids. DNA for the CDR3: TGCGCCAGCAGCTTGGGACAGAGATATAATTCACCCCTCCACTTT. This translates into CASSLGQRYNSPLHF.